Included here is one T cell receptor (beta chain) sequence, with context. This specimen belongs to a study of T-cell memory formation after mild COVID-19. Study context: Clusters were largely donor specific.

With constant-segment primers, 5'RACE yielded cDNA libraries of TCR alpha and TCR beta that carried sample barcodes and UMIs. TCRdb ran MiXCR on the 5' RACE reads and lists one entry per CDR3 protein. This repertoire shows some 300,000 distinct CDR3 sequences, around 19% found once; its top ten account for under 25%. CDR1 is MNHEY and CDR2 is SVGAGI in the germline V gene. Trimming removed 6 bases at V and 5 bases at J, with 19 bases between. The CDR3 length is 15 residues. The sample taken for sequencing was PBMCs or a T cell subset sorted from them (not recorded which). The chain couples TRBV6-5 to TRBJ2-5, with a weak D call TRBD1 (5 bases). This sequence was found in a man aged 18-30 years who had mild COVID-19 (a few samples of this study predate the infection). Cell type and time point are not known. The CDR3 is CASSRTSGYRETQYF. For the CDR3, the DNA is TGTGCCAGCAGCCGGACCTCAGGGTATCGGGAGACCCAGTACTTC.